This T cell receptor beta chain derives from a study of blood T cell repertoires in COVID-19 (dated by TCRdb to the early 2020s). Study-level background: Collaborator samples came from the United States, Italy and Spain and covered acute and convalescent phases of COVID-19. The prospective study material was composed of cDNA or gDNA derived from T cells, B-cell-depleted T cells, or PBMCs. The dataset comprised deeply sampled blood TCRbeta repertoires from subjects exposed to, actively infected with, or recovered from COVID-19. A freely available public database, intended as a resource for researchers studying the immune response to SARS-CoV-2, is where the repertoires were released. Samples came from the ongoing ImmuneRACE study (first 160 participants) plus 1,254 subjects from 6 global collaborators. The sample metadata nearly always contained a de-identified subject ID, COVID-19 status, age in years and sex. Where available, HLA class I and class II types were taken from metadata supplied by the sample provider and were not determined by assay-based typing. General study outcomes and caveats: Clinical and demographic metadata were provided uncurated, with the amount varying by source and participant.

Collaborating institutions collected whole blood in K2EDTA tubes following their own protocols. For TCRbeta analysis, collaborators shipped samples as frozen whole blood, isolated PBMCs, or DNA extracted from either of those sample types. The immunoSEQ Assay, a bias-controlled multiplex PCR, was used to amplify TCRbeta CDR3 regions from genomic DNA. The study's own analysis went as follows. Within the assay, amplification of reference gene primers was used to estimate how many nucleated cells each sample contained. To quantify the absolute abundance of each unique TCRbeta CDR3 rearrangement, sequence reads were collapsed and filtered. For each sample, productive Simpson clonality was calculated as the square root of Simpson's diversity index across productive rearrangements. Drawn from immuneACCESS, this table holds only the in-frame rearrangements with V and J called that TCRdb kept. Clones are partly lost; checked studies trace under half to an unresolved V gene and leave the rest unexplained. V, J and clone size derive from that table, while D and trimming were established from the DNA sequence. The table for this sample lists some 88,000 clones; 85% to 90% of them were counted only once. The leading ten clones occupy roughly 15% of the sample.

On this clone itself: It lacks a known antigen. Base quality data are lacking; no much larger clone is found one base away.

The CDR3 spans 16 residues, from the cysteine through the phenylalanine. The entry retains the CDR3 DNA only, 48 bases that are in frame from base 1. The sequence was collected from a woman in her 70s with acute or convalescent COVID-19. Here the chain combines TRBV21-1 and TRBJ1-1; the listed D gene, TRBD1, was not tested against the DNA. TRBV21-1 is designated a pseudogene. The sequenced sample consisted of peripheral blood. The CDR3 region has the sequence CASSKAGTGLDLEAFF. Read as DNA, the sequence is TGTGCCAGCAGCAAAGCTGGGACAGGGCTCGACTTAGAAGCTTTCTTT.